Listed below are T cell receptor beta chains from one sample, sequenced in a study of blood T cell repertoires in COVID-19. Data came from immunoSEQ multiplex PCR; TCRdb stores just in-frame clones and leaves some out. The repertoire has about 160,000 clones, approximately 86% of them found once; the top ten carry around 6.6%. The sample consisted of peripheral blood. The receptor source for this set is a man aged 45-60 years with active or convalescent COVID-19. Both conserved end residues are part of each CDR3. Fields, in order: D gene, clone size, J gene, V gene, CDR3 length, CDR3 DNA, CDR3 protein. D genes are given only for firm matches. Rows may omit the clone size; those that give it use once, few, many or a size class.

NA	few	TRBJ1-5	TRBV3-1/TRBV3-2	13	TGTGCCAGCAGCGCGACTACAAGGCAGCCCCAGCATTTT	CASSATTRQPQHF
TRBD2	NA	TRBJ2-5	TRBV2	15	TGTGCCAGCAGTGGCGGACTAGCGGGCGGAGAGACCCAGTACTTC	CASSGGLAGGETQYF
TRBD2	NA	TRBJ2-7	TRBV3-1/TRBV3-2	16	TGTGCCAGCAGCCAACGAGGGGGACTAGCGGGAAGCGAGCAGTACTTC	CASSQRGGLAGSEQYF
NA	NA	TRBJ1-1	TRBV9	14	TGTGCCAGCAGCGTATCGACAGGGAACACTGAAGCTTTCTTT	CASSVSTGNTEAFF
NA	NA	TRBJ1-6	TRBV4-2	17	TGTGCCAGCAGCCAGACGGACGGGGACTTCGATAATTCACCCCTCCACTTT	CASSQTDGDFDNSPLHF
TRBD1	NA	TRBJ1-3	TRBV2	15	TGTGCCAGCAGATCACAGGGGGCTACTGGAAACACCATATATTTT	CASRSQGATGNTIYF
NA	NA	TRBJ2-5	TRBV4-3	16	TGCGCCAGCAGCCAAGATTTGGGGAGTCGACAAGAGACCCAGTACTTC	CASSQDLGSRQETQYF
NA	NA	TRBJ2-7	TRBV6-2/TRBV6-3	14	TGTGCCAGCAGTTACAGTTACGGTTCCTACGAGCAGTACTTC	CASSYSYGSYEQYF
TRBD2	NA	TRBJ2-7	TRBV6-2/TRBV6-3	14	TGTGCCAGCAGTTACCCGAGCGGGAGCTACGAGCAGTACTTC	CASSYPSGSYEQYF
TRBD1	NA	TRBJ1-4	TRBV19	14	TGTGCCAGTAGTACGGGACAGGGCGTCGGAAAACTGTTTTTT	CASSTGQGVGKLFF
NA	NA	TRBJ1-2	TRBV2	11	TGTGCCAGCAAACAGAACTATGGCTACACCTTC	CASKQNYGYTF
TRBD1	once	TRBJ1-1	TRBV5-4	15	TGTGCCAGCAGCTCCCGGGACAGGGGGCCAACTGAAGCTTTCTTT	CASSSRDRGPTEAFF
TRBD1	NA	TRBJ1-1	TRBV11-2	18	TGTGCCAGCAGTTTCAGGCCCGACAGGGACTCGGGGAACACTGAAGCTTTCTTT	CASSFRPDRDSGNTEAFF
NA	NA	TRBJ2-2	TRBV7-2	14	TGTGCCAGCAGCTTAGTGTTTCGGACCGGGGAGCTGTTTTTT	CASSLVFRTGELFF
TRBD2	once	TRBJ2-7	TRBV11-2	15	TGTGCCAGCAGCCATTCTAGCGGGAGCTCCTACGAGCAGTACTTC	CASSHSSGSSYEQYF
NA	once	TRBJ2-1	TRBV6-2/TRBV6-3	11	TGTGCCAGCAGTTCATACGGTGAGCAGTTCTTC	CASSSYGEQFF
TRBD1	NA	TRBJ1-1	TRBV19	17	TGTGCCAGTAGTATAAATTTTCGGTGGGACAGGGTCACTGAAGCTTTCTTT	CASSINFRWDRVTEAFF
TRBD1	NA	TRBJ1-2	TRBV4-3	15	TGCGCCAGCAGTCAAGTTACAGGGGTGAGGTATGGCTACACCTTC	CASSQVTGVRYGYTF
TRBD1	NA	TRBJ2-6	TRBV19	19	TGTGCCAGTAGTTCGCTAAGGACAGGGGGCGGATCTGGGGCCAACGTCCTGACTTTC	CASSSLRTGGGSGANVLTF
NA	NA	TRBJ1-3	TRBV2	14	TGTGCCAGCAGCGAGAGAAGCTCTGGAAACACCATATATTTT	CASSERSSGNTIYF
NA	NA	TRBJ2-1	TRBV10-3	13	TGTGCCACACAGGATAGCTCCTACAATGAGCAGTTCTTC	CATQDSSYNEQFF
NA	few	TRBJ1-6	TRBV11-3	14	TGTGCCAGCAGCGTCAGGGTGGCGAATTCACCCCTCCACTTT	CASSVRVANSPLHF
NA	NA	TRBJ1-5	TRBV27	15	TGTGCCAGCAGTTTAGTACAGTATAGCAATCAGCCCCAGCATTTT	CASSLVQYSNQPQHF
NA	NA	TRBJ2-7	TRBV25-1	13	TGTGCCAGCAGTGAAGAGTACCCGTACGAGCAGTACTTC	CASSEEYPYEQYF
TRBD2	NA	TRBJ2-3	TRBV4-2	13	TGTGCCAGCAGCAGCCGGGGGGCAGATACGCAGTATTTT	CASSSRGADTQYF
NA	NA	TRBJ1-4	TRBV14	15	TGTGCCAGCAGTCCGGGGGGCCCACCATATGAAAAACTGTTTTTT	CASSPGGPPYEKLFF
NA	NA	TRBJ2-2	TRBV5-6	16	TGTGCCAGCAGCCTTCGGAGGACGGTTAACACCGGGGAGCTGTTTTTT	CASSLRRTVNTGELFF
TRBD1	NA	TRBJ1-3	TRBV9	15	TGTGCCAGCAGCGCCCTACAGGGGGATGGAAACACCATATATTTT	CASSALQGDGNTIYF
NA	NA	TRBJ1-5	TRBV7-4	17	TGTGCCAGCAGCTTAGTAAGGTCGGGAGAAGGGAATCAGCCCCAGCATTTT	CASSLVRSGEGNQPQHF
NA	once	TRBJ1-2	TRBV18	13	TGTGCCAGCTCACCGGGGGAGGGCTATGGCTACACCTTC	CASSPGEGYGYTF
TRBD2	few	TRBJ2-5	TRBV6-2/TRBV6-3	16	TGTGCCAGCAGTACCCGGACTAGCGGGGCCCAAGAGACCCAGTACTTC	CASSTRTSGAQETQYF
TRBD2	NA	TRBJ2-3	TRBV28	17	TGTGCCAGCAGTTTGCCCCTACTAGCGGGAGGGGGAGATACGCAGTATTTT	CASSLPLLAGGGDTQYF
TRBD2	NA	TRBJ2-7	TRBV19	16	TGTGCCAGTAGTACGCCCGGGACTAGCGCTTCCTACGAGCAGTACTTC	CASSTPGTSASYEQYF
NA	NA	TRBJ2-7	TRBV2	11	TGTGCCAGCACCCCAACCTACGAGCAGTACTTC	CASTPTYEQYF
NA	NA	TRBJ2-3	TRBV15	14	TGTGCCACGAATTCGGGGACTGACACAGATACGCAGTATTTT	CATNSGTDTDTQYF
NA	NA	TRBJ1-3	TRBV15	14	TGTGCCACCAGCAGACAGGGGTCTGGAAACACCATATATTTT	CATSRQGSGNTIYF
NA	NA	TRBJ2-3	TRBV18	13	TGTGCCAGCTCACGTATGGAGCCAGATACGCAGTATTTT	CASSRMEPDTQYF
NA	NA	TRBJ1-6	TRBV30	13	TGTGCCTGGAGTATCCATACAAATTCACCCCTCCACTTT	CAWSIHTNSPLHF
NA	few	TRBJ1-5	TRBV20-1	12	TGCAGTGCTAGTTTTAGTGGTCAGCCCCAGCATTTT	CSASFSGQPQHF
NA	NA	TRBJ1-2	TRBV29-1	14	TGCAGCGTTGACCGACTGAGGGCTAACTATGGCTACACCTTC	CSVDRLRANYGYTF
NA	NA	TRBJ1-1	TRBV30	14	TGTGCCTGGACCCTAGCACACTTGAACACTGAAGCTTTCTTT	CAWTLAHLNTEAFF
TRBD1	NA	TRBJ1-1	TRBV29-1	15	TGCAGCGTTGAGAAATCCGGGACAGGCAACACTGAAGCTTTCTTT	CSVEKSGTGNTEAFF